This is a list of T cell receptor beta chains from one sample in a study of blood T cell repertoires in COVID-19. The protocol was immunoSEQ multiplex PCR, while the TCRdb copy is restricted to in-frame clones and leaves out a portion. The sample lists tens of thousands of clones, over 75% occurring once. Material: peripheral blood. Every receptor here comes from a human donor with active COVID-19. The donor label of this sample is uncertain. Both conserved end residues are part of each CDR3. D genes are given only for firm matches. The size entry is marked missing in some rows and otherwise reads once, few, many or a size class.

CDR3aa: CASSQYTSGDSYNSPLHF; CDR3nt: TGCGCCAGCAGCCAGTATACGTCGGGGGACTCCTATAATTCACCCCTCCACTTT; d_gene: -; v_gene: TRBV4-1; j_gene: TRBJ1-6; abundance: -
CDR3aa: CASSPLGGTEAFF; CDR3nt: TGTGCCAGCAGCCCCTTGGGGGGAACTGAAGCTTTCTTT; d_gene: -; v_gene: TRBV12-3/TRBV12-4; j_gene: TRBJ1-1; abundance: -
CDR3aa: CASSLTGSFGNTEAFF; CDR3nt: TGTGCCAGCAGCTTGACAGGGTCATTCGGGAACACTGAAGCTTTCTTT; d_gene: -; v_gene: TRBV5-8; j_gene: TRBJ1-1; abundance: -
CDR3aa: CASSQGGAGAGETQYF; CDR3nt: TGCGCCAGCAGCCAAGGTGGAGCGGGAGCGGGAGAGACCCAGTACTTC; d_gene: TRBD2; v_gene: TRBV4-3; j_gene: TRBJ2-5; abundance: -
CDR3aa: CASSPRTGTDPDTQYF; CDR3nt: TGTGCCAGCAGCCCCCGGACAGGGACGGATCCAGATACGCAGTATTTT; d_gene: TRBD1; v_gene: TRBV3-1/TRBV3-2; j_gene: TRBJ2-3; abundance: -
CDR3aa: CASSLHTTGANVLTF; CDR3nt: TGTGCCAGCAGCTTACACACGACTGGGGCCAACGTCCTGACTTTC; d_gene: -; v_gene: TRBV7-2; j_gene: TRBJ2-6; abundance: once
CDR3aa: CASSVGYPGEQYF; CDR3nt: TGCGCCAGCAGCGTGGGGTACCCGGGTGAGCAGTACTTC; d_gene: -; v_gene: TRBV5-1; j_gene: TRBJ2-7; abundance: -
CDR3aa: CASSSGSTDTQYF; CDR3nt: TGTGCCAGCAGTTCCGGGAGTACAGATACGCAGTATTTT; d_gene: -; v_gene: TRBV28; j_gene: TRBJ2-3; abundance: -
CDR3aa: CASSLSRKSEQYF; CDR3nt: TGTGCCAGCAGTTTGTCCCGCAAGAGCGAGCAGTACTTC; d_gene: -; v_gene: TRBV28; j_gene: TRBJ2-7; abundance: few
CDR3aa: CASSFVGTAVPGANVLTF; CDR3nt: TGTGCCAGCAGCTTTGTGGGGACAGCCGTCCCTGGGGCCAACGTCCTGACTTTC; d_gene: TRBD1; v_gene: TRBV7-3; j_gene: TRBJ2-6; abundance: -
CDR3aa: CASSPTGPGEQYF; CDR3nt: TGCGCCAGCAGCCCGACAGGGCCTGGCGAGCAGTACTTC; d_gene: TRBD1; v_gene: TRBV5-1; j_gene: TRBJ2-7; abundance: -
CDR3aa: CASSPGTGGRQYF; CDR3nt: TGCGCCAGCAGCCCCGGGACAGGGGGTCGGCAGTACTTC; d_gene: TRBD1; v_gene: TRBV5-1; j_gene: TRBJ2-7; abundance: -
CDR3aa: CATSDTVAGIGTDTQYF; CDR3nt: TGTGCCACCAGTGATACCGTAGCGGGAATAGGCACAGATACGCAGTATTTT; d_gene: TRBD2; v_gene: TRBV24-1; j_gene: TRBJ2-3; abundance: -
CDR3aa: CASSVATGLSSPLHF; CDR3nt: TGTGCCAGCAGCGTAGCAACGGGTTTATCATCACCCCTCCACTTT; d_gene: -; v_gene: TRBV9; j_gene: TRBJ1-6; abundance: -
CDR3aa: CASSFLNTGELFF; CDR3nt: TGTGCCAGCAGCTTTCTCAACACCGGGGAGCTGTTTTTT; d_gene: -; v_gene: TRBV9; j_gene: TRBJ2-2; abundance: -
CDR3aa: CASRGGRGTDTQYF; CDR3nt: TGTGCCAGCCGAGGAGGGCGCGGCACGGATACGCAGTATTTT; d_gene: -; v_gene: TRBV5-6; j_gene: TRBJ2-3; abundance: -
CDR3aa: CASSVGVAYEQYF; CDR3nt: TGTGCCTCCTCCGTGGGAGTCGCCTACGAGCAGTACTTC; d_gene: -; v_gene: TRBV27; j_gene: TRBJ2-7; abundance: -
CDR3aa: CASSSGTGRETQYF; CDR3nt: TGTGCCAGCAGCTCGGGGACAGGGAGAGAGACCCAGTACTTC; d_gene: TRBD1; v_gene: TRBV7-2; j_gene: TRBJ2-5; abundance: -
CDR3aa: CASSLGTGSSYNEQFF; CDR3nt: TGTGCCAGCAGCTTGGGGACAGGGAGTTCCTACAATGAGCAGTTCTTC; d_gene: TRBD1; v_gene: TRBV5-6; j_gene: TRBJ2-1; abundance: -
CDR3aa: CASSQRTLSSYEQYF; CDR3nt: TGTGCCAGCAGCCAGAGGACTTTGAGCTCCTACGAGCAGTACTTC; d_gene: -; v_gene: TRBV6-6; j_gene: TRBJ2-7; abundance: -
CDR3aa: CASSLIRGRKLFF; CDR3nt: TGTGCCAGCAGCTTGATTCGGGGTAGGAAACTGTTTTTT; d_gene: -; v_gene: TRBV7-2; j_gene: TRBJ1-4; abundance: -
CDR3aa: CASNFETANSPLHF; CDR3nt: TGTGCCAGCAATTTCGAGACAGCGAATTCACCCCTCCACTTT; d_gene: -; v_gene: TRBV5-6; j_gene: TRBJ1-6; abundance: -
CDR3aa: CASRGQVNTEAFF; CDR3nt: TGTGCCAGCAGGGGACAGGTGAACACTGAAGCTTTCTTT; d_gene: TRBD1; v_gene: TRBV2; j_gene: TRBJ1-1; abundance: -
CDR3aa: CASTMGDRIYGYTF; CDR3nt: TGTGCCAGCACCATGGGGGACAGGATCTATGGCTACACCTTC; d_gene: TRBD1; v_gene: TRBV2; j_gene: TRBJ1-2; abundance: -
CDR3aa: CASSFQGPGEQYF; CDR3nt: TGTGCCAGCAGCTTTCAGGGGCCGGGGGAGCAGTACTTC; d_gene: -; v_gene: TRBV7-2; j_gene: TRBJ2-7; abundance: -
CDR3aa: CATSRGRTRANVLTF; CDR3nt: TGTGCCACCAGCAGAGGGAGAACTAGGGCCAACGTCCTGACTTTC; d_gene: -; v_gene: TRBV15; j_gene: TRBJ2-6; abundance: -
CDR3aa: CATSAREYFETQYF; CDR3nt: TGTGCCACCAGTGCAAGGGAGTACTTCGAGACCCAGTACTTC; d_gene: -; v_gene: TRBV24-1; j_gene: TRBJ2-5; abundance: -
CDR3aa: CASSDRQELYNEQFF; CDR3nt: TGTGCCAGCAGTGATCGACAGGAGCTCTACAATGAGCAGTTCTTC; d_gene: -; v_gene: TRBV6-1; j_gene: TRBJ2-1; abundance: -
CDR3aa: CASSPGGSGANVLTF; CDR3nt: TGTGCCAGCAGCCCGGGGGGTTCTGGGGCCAACGTCCTGACTTTC; d_gene: TRBD2; v_gene: TRBV11-3; j_gene: TRBJ2-6; abundance: -
CDR3aa: CASSASPGTGAEAFF; CDR3nt: TGTGCCAGCAGCGCCTCTCCCGGGACAGGGGCTGAAGCTTTCTTT; d_gene: TRBD1; v_gene: TRBV9; j_gene: TRBJ1-1; abundance: -
CDR3aa: CASSSIGQGRNTIYF; CDR3nt: TGTGCCAGCAGCAGTATCGGACAGGGGCGGAACACCATATATTTT; d_gene: TRBD1; v_gene: TRBV6-6; j_gene: TRBJ1-3; abundance: -
CDR3aa: CASARDRADTDTQYF; CDR3nt: TGCGCCAGCGCCCGGGATCGCGCGGACACAGATACGCAGTATTTT; d_gene: -; v_gene: TRBV5-1; j_gene: TRBJ2-3; abundance: -
CDR3aa: CAISPGQGVRAPIYF; CDR3nt: TGTGCCATCAGTCCGGGACAGGGGGTACGAGCCCCCATATATTTT; d_gene: TRBD1; v_gene: TRBV10-3; j_gene: TRBJ1-3; abundance: -
CDR3aa: CASSQLGGAQGDTQYF; CDR3nt: TGTGCCAGCAGCCAACTAGGGGGGGCTCAAGGAGATACGCAGTATTTT; d_gene: -; v_gene: TRBV4-2; j_gene: TRBJ2-3; abundance: -
CDR3aa: CASSLLGPNTEAFF; CDR3nt: TGTGCCAGCAGCTTACTAGGTCCGAACACTGAAGCTTTCTTT; d_gene: -; v_gene: TRBV7-8; j_gene: TRBJ1-1; abundance: -
CDR3aa: CASSQLTGDNEQFF; CDR3nt: TGCGCCAGCAGCCAACTCACAGGGGACAATGAGCAGTTCTTC; d_gene: TRBD1; v_gene: TRBV4-1; j_gene: TRBJ2-1; abundance: -
CDR3aa: CASSLVTGEAYGYTF; CDR3nt: TGTGCCAGCAGCTTAGTGACGGGAGAGGCATATGGCTACACCTTC; d_gene: -; v_gene: TRBV7-9; j_gene: TRBJ1-2; abundance: -
CDR3aa: CASSLRLADSYEQYF; CDR3nt: TGTGCCAGCAGCTTAAGACTAGCGGACTCCTACGAGCAGTACTTC; d_gene: TRBD2; v_gene: TRBV11-1; j_gene: TRBJ2-7; abundance: -
CDR3aa: CASSAWDRVRYEQYF; CDR3nt: TGTGCCAGCAGTGCTTGGGACAGGGTAAGGTACGAGCAGTACTTC; d_gene: TRBD1; v_gene: TRBV25-1; j_gene: TRBJ2-7; abundance: -
CDR3aa: CASSLAGALYEQYF; CDR3nt: TGTGCCAGCTCACTAGCGGGGGCCCTCTACGAGCAGTACTTC; d_gene: TRBD2; v_gene: TRBV18; j_gene: TRBJ2-7; abundance: -
CDR3aa: CASSLSGSPLHF; CDR3nt: TGTGCCAGTAGCCTATCGGGTTCACCCCTCCACTTT; d_gene: -; v_gene: TRBV19; j_gene: TRBJ1-6; abundance: -
CDR3aa: CSASRQGTNGYTF; CDR3nt: TGCAGTGCTAGTAGGCAGGGGACCAATGGCTACACCTTC; d_gene: -; v_gene: TRBV20-1; j_gene: TRBJ1-2; abundance: -
CDR3aa: CATSKGGGDTYEQYF; CDR3nt: TGTGCCACCAGCAAGGGGGGGGGTGACACCTACGAGCAGTACTTC; d_gene: -; v_gene: TRBV15; j_gene: TRBJ2-7; abundance: -
CDR3aa: CASSATGYSNQPQHF; CDR3nt: TGTGCCAGTAGTGCTACAGGATATAGCAATCAGCCCCAGCATTTT; d_gene: -; v_gene: TRBV19; j_gene: TRBJ1-5; abundance: once
CDR3aa: CASSLDGGRTDTQYF; CDR3nt: TGCGCCAGCAGCTTGGATGGCGGGAGAACGGATACGCAGTATTTT; d_gene: TRBD2; v_gene: TRBV5-1; j_gene: TRBJ2-3; abundance: -
CDR3aa: CASSNDRAGANVLTF; CDR3nt: TGTGCCAGCAGCAACGACAGGGCTGGGGCCAACGTCCTGACTTTC; d_gene: TRBD1; v_gene: TRBV9; j_gene: TRBJ2-6; abundance: -
CDR3aa: CASSPPSGLNIQYF; CDR3nt: TGTGCCAGTAGTCCTCCTTCAGGGTTGAACATTCAGTACTTC; d_gene: -; v_gene: TRBV19; j_gene: TRBJ2-4; abundance: once
CDR3aa: CAWSPLTEAFF; CDR3nt: TGTGCCTGGAGTCCACTCACCGAAGCTTTCTTT; d_gene: -; v_gene: TRBV30; j_gene: TRBJ1-1; abundance: -
CDR3aa: CASSARDVTEAFF; CDR3nt: TGTGCCAGCAGCGCCCGGGATGTCACTGAAGCTTTCTTT; d_gene: -; v_gene: TRBV7-9; j_gene: TRBJ1-1; abundance: -
CDR3aa: CASSLVGTGGYNEQFF; CDR3nt: TGTGCCAGCAGCTTAGTCGGGACAGGGGGGTACAATGAGCAGTTCTTC; d_gene: TRBD1; v_gene: TRBV7-8; j_gene: TRBJ2-1; abundance: -
CDR3aa: CASSLVGTGVYEQYF; CDR3nt: TGTGCCAGCAGTTTAGTTGGGACAGGGGTGTACGAGCAGTACTTC; d_gene: TRBD1; v_gene: TRBV27; j_gene: TRBJ2-7; abundance: once
CDR3aa: CASSAPPTYIQYF; CDR3nt: TGTGCCAGCAGCGCTCCACCGACTTACATTCAGTACTTC; d_gene: -; v_gene: TRBV6-5; j_gene: TRBJ2-4; abundance: -
CDR3aa: CASKVGGGSYTF; CDR3nt: TGTGCCAGCAAGGTTGGGGGGGGTAGCTACACCTTC; d_gene: -; v_gene: TRBV12-3/TRBV12-4; j_gene: TRBJ1-2; abundance: -
CDR3aa: CASSPNTKQYF; CDR3nt: TGTGCCAGCTCACCGAATACTAAGCAGTATTTT; d_gene: -; v_gene: TRBV18; j_gene: TRBJ2-3; abundance: -
CDR3aa: CSVGGLAEQFF; CDR3nt: TGCAGCGTTGGGGGACTAGCGGAGCAGTTCTTC; d_gene: TRBD2; v_gene: TRBV29-1; j_gene: TRBJ2-1; abundance: -
CDR3aa: CASSLGWGGNYEQYF; CDR3nt: TGTGCCAGCAGCTTGGGATGGGGAGGTAACTACGAGCAGTACTTC; d_gene: -; v_gene: TRBV5-4; j_gene: TRBJ2-7; abundance: -
CDR3aa: CASSNPDGALWPRNQPQHF; CDR3nt: TGTGCCAGCAGCAATCCTGACGGAGCCCTTTGGCCCCGCAATCAGCCCCAGCATTTT; d_gene: -; v_gene: TRBV21-1; j_gene: TRBJ1-5; abundance: -